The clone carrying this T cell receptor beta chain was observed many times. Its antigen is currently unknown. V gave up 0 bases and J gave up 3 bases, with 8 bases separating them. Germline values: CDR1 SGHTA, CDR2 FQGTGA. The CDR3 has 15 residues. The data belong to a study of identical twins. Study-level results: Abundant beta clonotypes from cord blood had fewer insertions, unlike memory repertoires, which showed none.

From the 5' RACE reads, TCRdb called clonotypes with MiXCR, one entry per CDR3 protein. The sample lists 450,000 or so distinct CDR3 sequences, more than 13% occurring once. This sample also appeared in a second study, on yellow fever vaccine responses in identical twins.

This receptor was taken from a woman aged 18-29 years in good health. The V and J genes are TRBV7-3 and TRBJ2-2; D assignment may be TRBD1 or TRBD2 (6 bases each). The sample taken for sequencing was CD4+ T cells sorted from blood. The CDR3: CASSLTGGDTGELFF. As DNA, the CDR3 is TGTGCCAGCAGCTTAACGGGGGGCGACACCGGGGAGCTGTTTTTT.